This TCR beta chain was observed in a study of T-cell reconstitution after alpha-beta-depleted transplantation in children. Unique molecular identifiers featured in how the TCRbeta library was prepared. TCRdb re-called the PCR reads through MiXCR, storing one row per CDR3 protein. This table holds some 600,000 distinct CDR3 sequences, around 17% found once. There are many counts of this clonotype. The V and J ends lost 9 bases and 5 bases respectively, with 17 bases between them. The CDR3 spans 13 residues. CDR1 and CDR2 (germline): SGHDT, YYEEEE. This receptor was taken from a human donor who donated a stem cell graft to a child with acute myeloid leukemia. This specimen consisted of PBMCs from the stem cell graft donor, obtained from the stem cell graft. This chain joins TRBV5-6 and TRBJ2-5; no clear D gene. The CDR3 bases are TGTGCCACAACAGCGCCAAACATGGAGACCCAGTACTTC. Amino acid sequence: CATTAPNMETQYF.